This T cell receptor beta chain emerged from a study of shared clonotypes between healthy human individuals. Overall study findings and caveats: Larger estimated richness was generally recorded for naive subsets relative to memory subsets. Clonotypes shared by all four donors outscored non-shared clonotypes in generation probability.

Germline V gene lookup returns CDR1 MGHRA and CDR2 YSYEKL. J lost 0 bases, V lost 3 bases, and 12 bases had no gene match. This CDR3 is 20 amino acids long. Here immunoSEQ multiplex PCR was the method, and the copy in TCRdb shows in-frame clones only, minus some. The sample has about 700,000 clones, about 91% seen once; the top ten hold more than 20%. The naive CD8 fraction comprised CD45RO-negative cells positively selected for CCR7 and excluded terminally differentiated effector memory CD45RA+ cells. In the case of this clone: What it binds is unknown.

This chain links TRBV4-1 with TRBJ2-1; the match to TRBD1 covers 12 bases. The clonotype was recovered from a man between 25 and 39 years old in good health. Sequences were obtained from naive CD8+ T cells sorted from blood. As DNA, the CDR3 is TGCGCCAGCAGCCACACACCGGGACAGGGGGCGCAGGGCTCCTACAATGAGCAGTTCTTC. Its protein is CASSHTPGQGAQGSYNEQFF.